One TCR beta chain is described in this entry. The germline V and J ends were trimmed by 7 bases and 7 bases, with 14 bases remaining between them. CDR3 length equals 13 residues. CDR1 and CDR2 (germline): SGHAT, FQDESV (reference sequence). The data originate from a study of control samples from healthy donors and cancer patients. Method: immunoSEQ multiplex PCR; TCRdb's copy keeps in-frame clones and lacks some. The data show approximately 170,000 clones, roughly nine tenths seen once. The sample comprised blood. V gene TRBV11-1 combines with J gene TRBJ2-1; D is perhaps TRBD2 (6 bases). The sequence came from a woman in her 30s in good health. CDR3 in amino acids: CASTPGLANEQFF. The CDR3 bases are TGTGCCAGCACCCCGGGGCTAGCGAATGAGCAGTTCTTC.